This TCR beta chain was sequenced during a study of blood T cell repertoires in COVID-19. Study-level background: Sample material is recorded as cDNA or gDNA derived from T cells, B-cell-depleted T cells, or PBMCs.

Residents of 24 US areas, aged about 18 to 95 years, made up the participants. Cohort 3 donors counted as recovered after two negative PCRs, clearance, or resolved symptoms. Per the study methods: Cell counts per sample came from amplifying reference gene primers. The data were produced by immunoSEQ multiplex PCR, yet TCRdb's version contains in-frame clones alone and is incomplete. The V and J calls and clone size come from that table; D and trimming were worked out from the DNA. The table has roughly 450,000 clones, about nine tenths seen once. The sequenced material came from PBMCs or T cells enriched from blood (not recorded which). This TCR was recovered from a man aged 18 to 35 who had recovered from COVID-19.

The CDR3 spells CASSSSGTLGSPLHF. In nucleotides, the CDR3 is TGTGCCAGCAGCTCCTCCGGGACACTCGGTTCACCCCTCCACTTT. The V and J genes are TRBV7-6 and TRBJ1-6, with D perhaps matching TRBD1 (6 bases). The CDR3 covers 15 residues. The germline V gene encodes CDR1 SGHVS and CDR2 FNYEAQ. The V gene lost 4 bases and the J gene lost 9 bases, with 16 bases spanning the gap. The full variable domain, in which reference TRBV7-6 and TRBJ1-6 provide the parts outside the CDR3, is GAGVSQSPRYKVTKRGQDVALRCDPISGHVSLYWYRQALGQGPEFLTYFNYEAQQDKSGLPNDRFSAERPEGSISTLTIQRTEQRDSAMYRCASSSSGTLGSPLHFGNGTRLTVT.